This T cell receptor (beta chain) was profiled in a study of cytomegalovirus exposure and HLA in healthy donors. The PCR used 60 Vbeta and 13 Jbeta primers. TCRdb keeps only in-frame clones here, not all; method: immunoSEQ multiplex PCR. The sample holds about 120,000 clones, roughly 14% seen once. CDR3 length equals 15 residues. With V trimmed by 6 bases and J by 6 bases, 5 bases remained unmatched. Germline V gene lookup returns CDR1 MDHEN and CDR2 SYDVKM. The chain employs TRBV28 and TRBJ2-2; 12 bases align to TRBD2. The clonotype originates from a young woman in good health and CMV-seronegative. Sequencing input: PBMCs. The CDR3, as DNA: TGTGCCAGCAGCTCGACTAGCGGGAGAGCCGGGGAGCTGTTTTTT. As protein: CASSSTSGRAGELFF.